This record covers a single T cell receptor (beta chain). The table lists this clonotype with many counts. Its antigen is unknown. No quality values exist for individual bases; no much larger clone is one base distant. The protocol used for the library was PCR. Sequencing relied on an Illumina HiSeq 2500. To reduce PCR and sequencing biases, unique molecular identifiers were built into the TCR beta cDNA libraries. About 0.5 million cDNA molecules were obtained for every 1 to 10 million input T cells, so each molecule roughly corresponded to one T cell. The patient libraries were prepared and sequenced with the same protocol used for the earlier healthy control dataset. Samples belonging to the same batch were prepared together, multiplexed and sequenced on a shared HiSeq lane. On the study's bioinformatics: Raw barcoded reads were processed with MIGEC, discarding single-read molecular identifier groups before consensus assembly and CDR3 extraction. VDJtools was used for post-analysis of the clonotype tables, with diversity normalized by down-sampling every dataset to the smallest sample size. To correct batch-related cross-sample contamination, repertoire overlap clustering matched CDR3 amino acid sequences but not nucleotide sequences. Using fastp at Q25 and MiXCR, TCRdb reprocessed the public reads and kept productive beta chains. Entries are consolidated by CDR3 protein sequence, retaining the most common genes and DNA. In this record, the V and J calls reflect TCRdb's handling and not the investigators' own analysis. This sample gives about 200,000 distinct CDR3 sequences in total; approximately 29% of them show up just once. 3.4% of the sample belongs to the ten largest clones.

The entry originates in a study of post-analysis software for immune sequencing data (dated by TCRdb to between 2015 and 2016). Study-wide context: Relapsing-remitting, secondary progressive and progressive-relapsing multiple sclerosis were recorded as disease courses, and subtype annotation was lacking for some patients. The patient repertoires were set against around ten previously published healthy control repertoires from donors whose ages ranged from roughly 6 to 27 years. A subset of samples was prepared in parallel using single-end sample barcoding, then pooled and co-amplified after Illumina adapter ligation. On the study overall, not on this receptor specifically: Normalized Chao1 diversity was significantly lower in multiple sclerosis patients than controls, suggesting substantial peripheral T-cell clonal expansion. The control group was slightly older than the multiple sclerosis patient group. Direct clustering with F measure revealed strong co-clustering of samples prepared in the same batch, which led to a batch-effect correction. Roughly 5 TRBV segments, including TRBV5-6, TRBV5-1 and TRBV20-1, were significantly more frequent in patients than controls.

CDR1 MGHRA and CDR2 YSYEKL were looked up in the germline V gene. V loses 0 bases, J loses 1 base, and the germline ends lie 13 bases apart. The CDR3 sequence holds 17 residues, the cysteine and phenylalanine included. Solely the CDR3 DNA is kept, with 51 bases framed from the first base. TCR beta repertoires were profiled from peripheral blood of over 10 young patients with multiple sclerosis to demonstrate the VDJtools post-analysis software. The multiple sclerosis patients were children and adolescents ranging in age from 6 to 15 years. This sequence was found in a girl aged 2-17 years with multiple sclerosis. Rearrangement joined TRBV4-1 to TRBJ2-1, with the D call perhaps TRBD1 or TRBD2, each one matching 5 bases. The material sequenced was blood. The nucleotide sequence reads as follows: TGCGCCAGCAGCCAAGAAGGGACCCGCATATCCTACAATGAGCAGTTCTTC. Translation gives CASSQEGTRISYNEQFF.